This TCR beta chain was obtained from a study of CD8+ T cells in alopecia areata. CD4+ cells of roughly 5 patients were further sorted as CD25+CD127-. Alopecia areata patients had lesional scalp punch biopsies and peripheral blood taken from them. V gave up 7 bases and J gave up 5 bases, with 14 bases separating them. The CDR3 totals 13 residues. CDR1 MDHEN and CDR2 SYDVKM come from the germline V gene. Following RNA extraction, reverse transcription yielded cDNA that acted as the sequencing template. Method: immunoSEQ multiplex PCR; TCRdb's copy keeps in-frame clones and lacks some. The sample carries more than 11,000 clones, 58% recorded once. Relative to its sample, this clone is medium-sized. Its antigen is not known. Findings and caveats of the study: Relative to normal scalp, lesional scalp, especially alopecia totalis/universalis, showed higher clonality.

The TCR sequence derives from a human donor with alopecia areata. This chain links TRBV28 with TRBJ1-1; tentatively, D is TRBD1 (6 bases). Sequences were obtained from CD4+ Tregs sorted from blood. CDR3 sequence reads: CASTVQGWTEAFF. The CDR3 DNA is TGTGCCAGCACCGTACAGGGTTGGACTGAAGCTTTCTTT.